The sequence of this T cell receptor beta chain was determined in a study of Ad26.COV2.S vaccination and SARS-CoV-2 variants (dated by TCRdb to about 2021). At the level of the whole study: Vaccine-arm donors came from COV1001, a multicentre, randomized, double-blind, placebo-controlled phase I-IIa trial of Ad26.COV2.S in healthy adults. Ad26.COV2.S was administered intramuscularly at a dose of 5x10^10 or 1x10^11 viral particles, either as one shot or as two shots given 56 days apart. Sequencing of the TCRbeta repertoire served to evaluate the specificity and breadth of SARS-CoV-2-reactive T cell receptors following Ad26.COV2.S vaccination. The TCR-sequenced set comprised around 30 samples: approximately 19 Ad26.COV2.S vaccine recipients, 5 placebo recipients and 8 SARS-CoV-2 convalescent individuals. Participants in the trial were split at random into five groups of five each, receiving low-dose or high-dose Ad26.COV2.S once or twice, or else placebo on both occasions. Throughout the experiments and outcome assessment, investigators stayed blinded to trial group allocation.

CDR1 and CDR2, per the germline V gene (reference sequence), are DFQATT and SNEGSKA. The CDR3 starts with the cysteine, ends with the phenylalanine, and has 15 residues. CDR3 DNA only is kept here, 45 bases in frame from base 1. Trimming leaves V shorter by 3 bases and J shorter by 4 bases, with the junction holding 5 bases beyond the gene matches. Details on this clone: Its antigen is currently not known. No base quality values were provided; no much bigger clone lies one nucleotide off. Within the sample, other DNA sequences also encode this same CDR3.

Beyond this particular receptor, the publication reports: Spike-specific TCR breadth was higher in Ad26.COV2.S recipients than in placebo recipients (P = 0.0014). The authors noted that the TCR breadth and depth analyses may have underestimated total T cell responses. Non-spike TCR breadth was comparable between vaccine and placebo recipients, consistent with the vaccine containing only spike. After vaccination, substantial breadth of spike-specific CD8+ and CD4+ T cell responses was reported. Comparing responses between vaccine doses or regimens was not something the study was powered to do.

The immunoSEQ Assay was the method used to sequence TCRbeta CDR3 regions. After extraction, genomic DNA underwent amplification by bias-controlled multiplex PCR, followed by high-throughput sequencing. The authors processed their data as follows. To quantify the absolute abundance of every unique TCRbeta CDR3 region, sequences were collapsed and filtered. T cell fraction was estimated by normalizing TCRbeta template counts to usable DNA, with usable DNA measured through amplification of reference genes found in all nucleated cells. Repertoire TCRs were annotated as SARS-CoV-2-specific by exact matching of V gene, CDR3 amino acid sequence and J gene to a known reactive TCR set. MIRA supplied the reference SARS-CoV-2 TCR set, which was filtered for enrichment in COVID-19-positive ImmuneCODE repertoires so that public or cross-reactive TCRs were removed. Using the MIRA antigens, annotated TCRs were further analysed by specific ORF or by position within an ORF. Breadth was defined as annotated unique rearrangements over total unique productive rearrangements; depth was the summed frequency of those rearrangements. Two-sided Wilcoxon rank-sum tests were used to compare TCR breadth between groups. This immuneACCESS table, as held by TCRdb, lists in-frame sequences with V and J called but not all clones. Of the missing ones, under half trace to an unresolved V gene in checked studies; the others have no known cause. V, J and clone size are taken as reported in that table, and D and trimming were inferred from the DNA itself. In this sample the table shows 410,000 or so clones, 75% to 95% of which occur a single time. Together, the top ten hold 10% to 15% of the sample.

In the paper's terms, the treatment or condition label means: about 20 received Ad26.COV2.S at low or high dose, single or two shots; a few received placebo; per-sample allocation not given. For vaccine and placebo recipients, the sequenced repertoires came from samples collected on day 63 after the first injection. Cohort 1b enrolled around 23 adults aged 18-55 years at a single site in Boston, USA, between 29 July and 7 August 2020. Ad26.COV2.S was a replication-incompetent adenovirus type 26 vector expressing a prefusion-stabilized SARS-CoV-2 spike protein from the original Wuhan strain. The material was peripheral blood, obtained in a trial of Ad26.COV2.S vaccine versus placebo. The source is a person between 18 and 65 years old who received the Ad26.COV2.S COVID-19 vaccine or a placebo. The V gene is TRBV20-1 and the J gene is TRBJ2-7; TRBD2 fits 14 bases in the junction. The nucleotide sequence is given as TGCAGTGCTAGTGGACTAGCGGGAGGTTCTTACGAGCAGTACTTC. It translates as CSASGLAGGSYEQYF.